These 31 T cell receptor beta chains were all obtained from the same sample, sequenced in a study of OX40 agonist ivuxolimab in advanced cancers. Profiled with immunoSEQ multiplex PCR; TCRdb holds only in-frame clones, not every one. The table lists more than 50,000 clones, approximately 83% of them singletons, with over 0.7% in the top ten. Sequencing was performed on CD4+ or CD8+ T cells sorted from blood, taken in a trial of the OX40 agonist ivuxolimab. These receptor sequences come from an adult with an advanced solid tumor such as melanoma, head and neck, liver or kidney cancer.

The J gene is TRBJ2-7, the V gene TRBV5-1; 12 bases agree with TRBD2. J gave up 0 bases and V 0 bases, and 4 bases lay outside the gene matches. Germline V gene data show CDR1 as SGHRS and CDR2 as YFSETQ. The CDR3 runs to 17 residues. CDR3 sequence: CASSLGQGLAGSYEQYF. DNA of the CDR3: TGCGCCAGCAGCTTGGGCCAGGGACTAGCGGGCTCCTACGAGCAGTACTTC.

The genes are TRBV19 and TRBJ2-7; D is ambiguous. V dropped 4 bases and J dropped 0 bases, with 10 bases sitting between them. The germline V gene encodes CDR1 LNHDA and CDR2 SQIVND (reference sequence). The CDR3 totals 14 residues. The DNA of the CDR3 is TGTGCCAGTAGTAAGAAGGGCTACTCCTACGAGCAGTACTTC. Translated: CASSKKGYSYEQYF.

This clone was detected once. This chain joins TRBV28 and TRBJ1-1, with unresolved D. This CDR3 spans 12 amino acids. The germline V and J ends were trimmed by 6 bases and 5 bases, with 10 bases remaining between them. Germline CDR1 and CDR2: MDHEN and SYDVKM. CDR3 nucleotide sequence: TGTGCCAGCAGCCTTGGGGAGACTGAAGCTTTCTTT. Protein: CASSLGETEAFF.

J is TRBJ2-5 and V is TRBV12-5; TRBD2 agrees at 11 bases. The V and J ends lost 7 bases and 9 bases, in that order; junction bases with no gene match: 16. Germline assignment: CDR1 LGHNT and CDR2 FRNRAP. The CDR3 runs to 16 residues. The CDR3 DNA reads TGTGCTAGTGCCCCCCAGGTACTAGCGGGGGCCGGGGCCCAGTACTTC. Its translation is CASAPQVLAGAGAQYF.

The chain employs TRBV10-1 and TRBJ2-3; 11 bases fit TRBD2. The junction had 5 bases not matched to a gene; V was cut back by 5 bases and J by 1 base. Germline V gene data show CDR1 as WNHNN and CDR2 as SYGVQD (reference sequence). The CDR3 spans 16 residues. CDR3 coding DNA: TGCGCCAGCAGTTCAACTAGCGGGAGCGGCACAGATACGCAGTATTTT. Residues: CASSSTSGSGTDTQYF.

The V and J genes are TRBV11-3 and TRBJ2-1; TRBD2 agrees at 11 bases. This CDR3 has 16 residues. Germline V lookup: CDR1 SGHNT, CDR2 YENEEA. J was trimmed by 3 bases and V by 5 bases; bases with no gene match: 6. CDR3 region: CASSLGGLAGYNEQFF. The CDR3 bases are TGTGCCAGCAGCCTTGGAGGACTAGCGGGCTACAATGAGCAGTTCTTC.

The rearrangement uses TRBV5-1 and TRBJ2-3, with 8 bases identical to TRBD2. Germline lookup yields CDR1 SGHRS and CDR2 YFSETQ. The CDR3 length is 14 residues. V was clipped by 3 bases and J by 1 base; unmatched bases: 1. DNA for the CDR3: TGCGCCAGCAGCTCGACTAGCGGCACAGATACGCAGTATTTT. Translated, it gives CASSSTSGTDTQYF.

This chain connects TRBV27 to TRBJ1-6; maybe TRBD1 (5 bases). The CDR3 loop spans 12 amino acids. CDR1 is MNHEY and CDR2 is SMNVEV in the germline V gene (reference sequence). Deletions cut 6 bases from V and 9 bases from J, with 9 bases between. Here the CDR3 DNA reads TGTGCCAGCAGAGGGGTTGGTTCACCCCTCCACTTT. It is translated as CASRGVGSPLHF.

The chain links TRBV6-6 to TRBJ1-1, with 7 bases that match TRBD1. This CDR3 is 15 amino acids long. V shed 6 bases and J 1 base; nucleotides not matched to a gene: 8. CDR1 and CDR2 from the germline V gene are MNHNY and SVGAGI (reference sequence). The CDR3 nucleotides are TGTGCCAGCAGAACGATCAGGGACAGGAACACTGAAGCTTTCTTT. It encodes CASRTIRDRNTEAFF.

The J gene is TRBJ1-6, the V gene TRBV5-1; no clear D gene. Trimming shortened V by 0 bases and J by 4 bases, and 8 bases separated the two germline ends. The germline CDR1 and CDR2 sequences are SGHRS and YFSETQ. The CDR3 is made up of 15 amino acids. The CDR3 sequence is CASSLDVTYNSPLHF. Written as DNA, the CDR3 is TGCGCCAGCAGCTTGGACGTCACGTATAATTCACCCCTCCACTTT.

The chain employs TRBV7-9 and TRBJ1-2; the D is unclear. The CDR3 is 12 residues long. V lost 3 bases, J lost 8 bases, and 10 bases lay in between. CDR1 and CDR2 from the germline V gene are SEHNR and FQNEAQ (reference sequence). The CDR3 spells CASSLEGWGYTF. In DNA form, the CDR3 reads TGTGCCAGCAGCTTGGAGGGTTGGGGCTACACCTTC. Supplemented by reference TRBV7-9 and TRBJ1-2, the full variable domain reads DTGVSQNPRHKITKRGQNVTFRCDPISEHNRLYWYRQTLGQGPEFLTYFQNEAQLEKSRLLSDRFSAERPKGSFSTLEIQRTEQGDSAMYLCASSLEGWGYTFGSGTRLTVV.

V usage is TRBV7-3 and J usage is TRBJ2-2; D ambiguous. Trimming stripped 8 bases from V and 3 bases from J, with 13 bases between. The germline V gene has CDR1 SGHTA and CDR2 FQGTGA. The CDR3 is 14 residues long. CDR3 in DNA: TGTGCCAGCCGGAATCCTTCGGACACCGGGGAGCTGTTTTTT. Its protein product is CASRNPSDTGELFF.

This clone occurred a few times. The genes are TRBV15 and TRBJ2-1; 7 nucleotides agree with TRBD2. The CDR3 is 16 amino acids. The trim removed 0 bases at V and 4 bases at J, leaving 6 bases unmatched. Germline lookup yields CDR1 LNHNV and CDR2 YYDKDF (reference sequence). CDR3 bases: TGTGCCACCAGCAGAGATGGCAGCGGGGAATACAATGAGCAGTTCTTC. It is translated as CATSRDGSGEYNEQFF. Complete variable domain (other parts from reference TRBV15 and TRBJ2-1): DAMVIQNPRYQVTQFGKPVTLSCSQTLNHNVMYWYQQKSSQAPKLLFHYYDKDFNNEADTPDNFQSRRPNTSFCFLDIRSPGLGDTAMYLCATSRDGSGEYNEQFFGPGTRLTVL.

The chain joins TRBV5-1 to TRBJ2-1, with 10 positions matching TRBD2. Looked up from germline, CDR1 is SGHRS and CDR2 is YFSETQ. The CDR3 covers 15 residues. Losses at the gene ends were 4 bases for V and 4 bases for J; bases not matched to a gene: 5. The CDR3 is CASSRSSGSYNEQFF. The CDR3 nucleotides are TGCGCCAGCAGCCGCTCTAGCGGGAGTTACAATGAGCAGTTCTTC.

CDR3 in amino acids: CASSPLGYTF. In nucleotides, the CDR3 is TGTGCCAGCTCCCCGCTTGGCTACACCTTC. V gene TRBV28 combines with J gene TRBJ1-2; D uncertain. The V gene lost 8 bases and the J gene lost 7 bases, with 8 bases spanning the gap. Germline lookup yields CDR1 MDHEN and CDR2 SYDVKM. The CDR3 runs to 10 residues.

By share of the sample, this clone is medium-sized. V gene TRBV7-9 combines with J gene TRBJ2-5, with 7 positions matching TRBD1. The CDR3 has 14 residues. Germline values: CDR1 SEHNR, CDR2 FQNEAQ (reference sequence). With 6 bases clipped from V and 1 base from J, the junction kept 5 bases outside the gene matches. This chain's CDR3 is CASRTGTAQETQYF. Here the CDR3 DNA reads TGTGCCAGCAGGACCGGGACAGCCCAAGAGACCCAGTACTTC. The entire variable domain, with the rest obtained from reference TRBV7-9 and TRBJ2-5, is as follows: DTGVSQNPRHKITKRGQNVTFRCDPISEHNRLYWYRQTLGQGPEFLTYFQNEAQLEKSRLLSDRFSAERPKGSFSTLEIQRTEQGDSAMYLCASRTGTAQETQYFGPGTRLLVL.

The V and J genes are TRBV11-3 and TRBJ2-5; a weak D match, TRBD1 (6 bases). The germline V gene encodes CDR1 SGHNT and CDR2 YENEEA. V shed 5 bases and J shed 5 bases, with 12 bases lying between them. The length of the CDR3 is 13 residues. CDR3 residues: CASSQQGWETQYF. DNA of the CDR3: TGTGCCAGCAGCCAACAGGGTTGGGAGACCCAGTACTTC.

About this clone itself: This specimen includes other DNA sequences encoding the same CDR3. DNA of the CDR3: TGTGCCAGTACAGGCCAGGGGGTAGAGACCCAGTACTTC. It yields the protein CASTGQGVETQYF. V and J are TRBV19 and TRBJ2-5; 7 bases match TRBD1. The CDR3 runs to 13 residues. J lost 4 bases, V lost 7 bases, and 6 bases had no gene match. Germline CDR1 and CDR2: LNHDA and SQIVND (reference sequence).

The chain couples TRBV10-2 to TRBJ2-5; no clear D gene. CDR1 is WSHSY, CDR2 SAAADI, per germline. The CDR3 runs 15 residues. Deletions cut 10 bases from V and 4 bases from J, with 22 bases between. CDR3 DNA sequence: TGCGCCACCTATTCGGATCAGGCGGTTATAGAGACCCAGTACTTC. Translated, it gives CATYSDQAVIETQYF.

This chain uses TRBV4-1 with TRBJ2-1; D not certain. Looked up from germline, CDR1 is MGHRA and CDR2 is YSYEKL. This CDR3 contains 15 residues. Deletions cut 1 base from V and 8 bases from J, with 15 bases between. In nucleotides, the CDR3 is TGCGCCAGCAGCCAAGCCTGGCAATCCCTCGATGAGCAGTTCTTC. This sequence encodes CASSQAWQSLDEQFF.

The V call is TRBV13, the J call TRBJ2-1; D is perhaps TRBD2 (6 bases). This CDR3 comprises 15 residues. The germline CDR1 and CDR2 sequences are PRHDT and FYEKMQ (reference sequence). Trimming cost V 6 bases and J 1 base, with 13 bases left between them. The DNA for the CDR3 is TGTGCCAGCAGAGACACGGGAGAATCCTACAATGAGCAGTTCTTC. Protein product: CASRDTGESYNEQFF.

V and J are TRBV7-9 and TRBJ2-5; weak D call: TRBD2 (6 bases). Trimming pared 6 bases from V and 1 base from J, leaving 9 bases between. CDR3 size: 13 residues. Per the germline V gene, CDR1 is SEHNR and CDR2 is FQNEAQ (reference sequence). CDR3 nucleotides: TGTGCCAGCAGAGGCGGGGTCCAAGAGACCCAGTACTTC. Residues: CASRGGVQETQYF.

This CDR3 is CSVGRGLTYEQYF. The CDR3 DNA sequence: TGCAGCGTTGGGAGAGGGCTTACCTACGAGCAGTACTTC. The V gene is TRBV29-1, the J gene TRBJ2-7, with D maybe TRBD2 (5 bases). The CDR3 is 13 residues long. Trimming left V 4 bases short and J 2 bases short, with 12 bases between. Germline V gene sequence: CDR1 SQVTM, CDR2 ANQGSEA.

V usage is TRBV7-2 and J usage is TRBJ2-3; the D gene is possibly TRBD1 (5 bases). CDR1 is SGHTA, CDR2 FQGNSA, per germline. The CDR3 is 14 amino acids. Trimming pared 5 bases from V and 2 bases from J, leaving 11 bases between. CDR3 sequence reads: CASSPRQYTDTQYF. In DNA, the CDR3 is TGTGCCAGCAGCCCGAGACAGTACACAGATACGCAGTATTTT. Variable domain in full (rest from reference TRBV7-2 and TRBJ2-3): GAGVSQSPSNKVTEKGKDVELRCDPISGHTALYWYRQSLGQGLEFLIYFQGNSAPDKSGLPSDRFSAERTGGSVSTLTIQRTQQEDSAVYLCASSPRQYTDTQYFGPGTRLTVL.

The chain employs TRBV18 and TRBJ2-1; 12 bases are a match to TRBD1. CDR1 and CDR2 from the germline V gene are KGHSH and LQKENI. This CDR3 has 16 amino acids. V shed 4 bases and J 4 bases; nucleotides not matched to a gene: 5. The CDR3 reads CASSQGQGARYNEQFF. The CDR3 coding sequence is TGTGCCAGCTCACAGGGACAGGGGGCGAGATACAATGAGCAGTTCTTC.

This rearrangement joins TRBV6-6 to TRBJ2-5, with D maybe TRBD2 (5 bases). CDR1 MNHNY and CDR2 SVGAGI come from the germline V gene (reference sequence). V lost 7 bases and J lost 4, with 22 bases in between. The CDR3 is 16 residues long. CDR3 sequence reads: CASKQNQEGVPETQYF. Written as DNA, the CDR3 is TGTGCCAGCAAGCAAAACCAAGAGGGAGTCCCAGAGACCCAGTACTTC.

Ten or more counts support this clone. The chain has TRBV2 and TRBJ1-2; D ambiguous. Deletions cut 8 bases from V and 5 bases from J, with 15 bases between. The CDR3 has 13 residues. Per the germline V gene, CDR1 is SNHLY and CDR2 is FYNNEI. The CDR3 reads CASQKTSEYGYTF. The DNA for the CDR3 is TGTGCCAGCCAGAAGACGTCCGAGTATGGCTACACCTTC. Filled out from reference TRBV2 and TRBJ1-2, the complete variable domain reads EPEVTQTPSHQVTQMGQEVILRCVPISNHLYFYWYRQILGQKVEFLVSFYNNEISEKSEIFDDQFSVERPDGSNFTLKIRSTKLEDSAMYFCASQKTSEYGYTFGSGTRLTVV.

The V call is TRBV5-4, the J call TRBJ1-2; D not certain. The CDR3 length is 13 residues. Trimming took 0 bases from V and 4 from J, leaving 7 bases between them. Germline V gives CDR1 SGHNT, CDR2 YYREEE (reference sequence). The CDR3 DNA reads as TGTGCCAGCAGCTTGGATGGGAGCTATGGCTACACCTTC. Encoded protein: CASSLDGSYGYTF.

This chain joins TRBV5-1 and TRBJ2-1, with D hard to call. Germline values: CDR1 SGHRS, CDR2 YFSETQ. The CDR3 spans 13 residues. V was cut by 4 bases and J by 7 bases, with 12 bases left in between. CDR3 region: CASSPTFGNEQFF. CDR3 sequence (DNA): TGCGCCAGCAGCCCCACGTTCGGGAATGAGCAGTTCTTC.

The CDR3 loop is CASSTGLGNTIYF. DNA of the CDR3: TGTGCCAGCAGCACAGGTCTAGGAAACACCATATATTTT. The rearrangement uses TRBV6-5 and TRBJ1-3, with TRBD1 as a possible D gene (5 bases). In germline, CDR1 is MNHEY, CDR2 SVGAGI. The CDR3 spans 13 residues. The V end was cut by 6 bases, the J end by 4 bases, with 10 bases between.

V is TRBV4-1 and J is TRBJ2-5; TRBD1 aligns across 12 bases. This CDR3 is 17 amino acids long. The germline CDR1 and CDR2 sequences are MGHRA and YSYEKL. V trimming: 1 base; J trimming: 5 bases; junction bases outside the gene matches: 8. The CDR3 spells CASSQAPGTGGQETQYF. The CDR3 DNA reads TGCGCCAGCAGCCAAGCTCCAGGGACAGGGGGCCAGGAGACCCAGTACTTC.